Following are 2 T cell receptor beta chains from one sample sequenced in a study of CD8 T cells in Susac syndrome. RNA in amounts of roughly 0.5 to 1 ug was reverse transcribed with random hexamers. TCRdb re-called the immunoSEQ multiplex PCR reads with MiXCR, one entry per CDR3 protein. The sample holds tens of thousands of distinct CDR3 sequences, 93% seen once. The sample taken for sequencing was CD4+ T cells from PBMCs. Source of these receptors: a human donor with Susac syndrome.

The gene calls are TRBV10-3 and TRBJ2-7, with D uncertain. Trimming cost V 2 bases and J 5 bases, with 10 bases left between them. This CDR3 region has 13 residues. CDR1 is ENHRY, CDR2 SYGVKD, per germline. The CDR3 DNA reads TGTGCCATCAGTGAGCCCCCTCGGCACGAGCAGTACTTC. It translates to CAISEPPRHEQYF.

The chain combines TRBV9 with TRBJ1-6; 8 bases are shared with TRBD1. The germline gives CDR1 SGDLS, CDR2 YYNGEE. Germline trimming cut 3 bases from V and 6 bases from J; bases unmatched to any gene: 5. CDR3 length: 15 amino acids. The CDR3 sequence: CASSASTGVNSPLHF. As DNA, the CDR3 is TGTGCCAGCAGCGCTTCGACAGGGGTTAATTCACCCCTCCACTTT. The entire variable domain, with the rest obtained from reference TRBV9 and TRBJ1-6, is as follows: DSGVTQTPKHLITATGQRVTLRCSPRSGDLSVYWYQQSLDQGLQFLIQYYNGEERAKGNILERFSAQQFPDLHSELNLSSLELGDSALYFCASSASTGVNSPLHFGNGTRLTVT.